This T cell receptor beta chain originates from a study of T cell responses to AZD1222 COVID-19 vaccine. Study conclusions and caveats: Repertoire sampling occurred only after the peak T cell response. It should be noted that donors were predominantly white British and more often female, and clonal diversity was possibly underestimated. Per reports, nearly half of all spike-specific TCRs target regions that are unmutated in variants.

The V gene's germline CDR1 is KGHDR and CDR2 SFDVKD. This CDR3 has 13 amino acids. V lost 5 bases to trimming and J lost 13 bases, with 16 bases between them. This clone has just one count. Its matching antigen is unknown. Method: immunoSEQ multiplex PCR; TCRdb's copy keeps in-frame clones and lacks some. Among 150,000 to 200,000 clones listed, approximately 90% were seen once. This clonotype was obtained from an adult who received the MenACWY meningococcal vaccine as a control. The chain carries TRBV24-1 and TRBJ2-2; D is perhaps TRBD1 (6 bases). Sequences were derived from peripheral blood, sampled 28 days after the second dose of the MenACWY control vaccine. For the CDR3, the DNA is TGTGCCACCAGTGTAGGGACAACCGGGCTGCTGTTTTTT. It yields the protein CATSVGTTGLLFF.